Listed below are T cell receptor beta chains from one sample, sequenced in a study of blood T cells in healthy people across ages. TCRdb reprocessed the 5' RACE reads via MiXCR and lists one record per CDR3 protein. The sample yields approximately 490,000 distinct CDR3 sequences, nearly 25% seen once. The data were also submitted as part of a second study, on T cells of mothers and their children.

The sample comprised blood. Receptors originate from a boy younger than 18 in good health. The CDR3 runs from the conserved cysteine through the conserved F or W. Each record gives: V gene, J gene, clone size, D gene, CDR3 DNA, CDR3 protein. D genes are given only for firm matches. Clone size, where shown, is once, few, many, or a class for clones that have expanded.

>TRBV4-1|TRBJ1-6|few|-
TGCGCCAGCAGCCAAACAACCACGAGAGGGCCCTCACCCCTCCACTTT
CASSQTTTRGPSPLHF
>TRBV7-3|TRBJ2-3|few|-
TGTGCCAGCAGCGTAGATCCTACAGATACGCAGTATTTT
CASSVDPTDTQYF
>TRBV6-1|TRBJ2-5|-|-
TGTGCCAGCAGTGAGTTCGGGCAAAACCAAGAGACCCAGTACTTC
CASSEFGQNQETQYF
>TRBV12-3/TRBV12-4|TRBJ2-2|-|TRBD2
TGTGCCAGCAGTTTGGCGGGGGGCGGAAACACCGGGGAGCTGTTTTTT
CASSLAGGGNTGELFF
>TRBV4-1|TRBJ2-1|-|-
TGCGCCAGCAGCCAAGCCCGGGGCCGGGACCATGAGCAGTTCTTC
CASSQARGRDHEQFF
>TRBV9|TRBJ2-5|-|-
TGTGCCAGCAGCGTCGACCAAGAGACCCAGTACTTC
CASSVDQETQYF
>TRBV7-9|TRBJ1-4|-|-
TGTGCCAGCAGCCCCACTAGGGCCCGGCCGGGAGAAAAACTGTTTTTT
CASSPTRARPGEKLFF
>TRBV7-8|TRBJ2-7|-|TRBD2
TGTGCCAGCAACCAAAGAGAATTAGCGGGGAACTACGAGCAGTACTTC
CASNQRELAGNYEQYF
>TRBV27|TRBJ2-1|few|TRBD2
TGTGCCAGCAGTTTAATGGGACTAGCGGGAGTTGAGCAGTTCTTC
CASSLMGLAGVEQFF
>TRBV20-1|TRBJ2-7|-|-
TGCAGTGCTAGAGGGGCGACTGACAGGGAGGGGAGCAACGAGCAGTACTTC
CSARGATDREGSNEQYF
>TRBV29-1|TRBJ1-1|-|-
TGCAGCGTTGTTGCTCGCCTCAACACTGAAGCTTTCTTT
CSVVARLNTEAFF
>TRBV5-6|TRBJ1-1|-|-
TGTGCCAGCAGCTCCCCTATGACAGGATGGGGGAACACTGAAGCTTTCTTT
CASSSPMTGWGNTEAFF
>TRBV27|TRBJ2-4|many|-
TGTGCCAGCAGCGCCGTAAACATTCAGTACTTC
CASSAVNIQYF
>TRBV7-6|TRBJ2-5|few|-
TGTGCCAGCACGCTTCGGGCAAGGGAGACCCAGTACTTC
CASTLRARETQYF
>TRBV29-1|TRBJ2-5|-|-
TGCAGCGTTGAAGATCCCCAGGGTCCTAAGCAGTACTTC
CSVEDPQGPKQYF
>TRBV6-5|TRBJ1-4|-|TRBD1
TGTGCCAGCAGTTATACGGTGACAGGGGCCTCAACTAATGAAAAACTGTTTTTT
CASSYTVTGASTNEKLFF
>TRBV4-3|TRBJ2-1|-|TRBD2
TGCGCCAGCAGCCAAGACAGCGGGGGGCGGGGTTACAATGAGCAGTTCTTC
CASSQDSGGRGYNEQFF
>TRBV9|TRBJ1-4|few|-
TGTGCCAGCAGCACCACCGGGGGGTTTAATGAAAAACTGTTTTTT
CASSTTGGFNEKLFF
>TRBV20-1|TRBJ2-3|-|TRBD2
TGCAGTGCCCAGGGGCGGGGGGGAGATACGCAGTATTTT
CSAQGRGGDTQYF
>TRBV20-1|TRBJ2-5|many|TRBD1
TGCAGTGCTGAAGACCGGACAGGGAGGAAAGAGACCCAGTACTTC
CSAEDRTGRKETQYF
>TRBV14|TRBJ2-1|-|TRBD2
TGTGCCAGCAGCCAGTTCGGCGGGAGAAAGGAGGGTGAGCAGTTCTTC
CASSQFGGRKEGEQFF
>TRBV28|TRBJ2-3|-|TRBD2
TGTGCCAGCAGGAGCGGGGGGTTCACAGATACGCAGTATTTT
CASRSGGFTDTQYF
>TRBV28|TRBJ1-4|few|-
TGTGCCAGCAGGACCCCAGGGGATTGGGAAAAACTGTTTTTT
CASRTPGDWEKLFF
>TRBV11-2|TRBJ2-3|-|TRBD2
TGTGCCAGCAGCGCTCGGGCCGGCAGGTTGCGGGGGGGCCCAGATACGCAGTATTTT
CASSARAGRLRGGPDTQYF
>TRBV24-1|TRBJ2-1|-|-
TGTGCCACCAGGAAGGGTGGGGGGAATTCCGACCCCCTTAGCTCCTACAATGAGCAGTTCTTC
CATRKGGGNSDPLSSYNEQFF
>TRBV12-5|TRBJ2-7|-|-
TGTGCTAGTGGTTTTGCTGGGGACGAGCAGTACTTC
CASGFAGDEQYF
>TRBV28|TRBJ2-3|-|TRBD1
TGTGCCAGCAGTCCCTCCACGACAGGGGACACGCAGTATTTT
CASSPSTTGDTQYF
>TRBV19|TRBJ2-1|-|-
TGTGCCAGTAGTATAGCGGCCAGGGGCGCGTACAATGAGCAGTTCTTC
CASSIAARGAYNEQFF
>TRBV28|TRBJ2-7|-|TRBD2
TGTGCCAGCAGCTGGGGACTAGCGGGGGGAGCGTACGAGCAGTACTTC
CASSWGLAGGAYEQYF
>TRBV7-9|TRBJ1-1|once|-
TGTGCCAGCAGCCATCCGACAGGTGAAGCTTTCTTT
CASSHPTGEAFF
>TRBV3-1|TRBJ1-1|-|-
TGTGCCAGCAGCCAAGTCGCAGGGCGTAAGGACACTGAAGCTTTCTTT
CASSQVAGRKDTEAFF
>TRBV29-1|TRBJ2-3|once|TRBD2
TGCAGCGCCGTGACTAGCGGGGGAATCGCAGATACGCAGTATTTT
CSAVTSGGIADTQYF
>TRBV5-6|TRBJ2-3|-|TRBD2
TGCGCCAGCAGCTGGGAGGGTAGCGGCCCCACAGATACGCAGTATTTT
CASSWEGSGPTDTQYF
>TRBV24-1|TRBJ2-1|few|-
TGTGCCACGGAAGCCGGAGGCGGAAATGAGCAGTTCTTC
CATEAGGGNEQFF
>TRBV6-2/TRBV6-3|TRBJ1-6|-|-
TGTGCCAGCAGTTACTCGGCAGGGAACAATTCACCCCTCCACTTT
CASSYSAGNNSPLHF
>TRBV20-1|TRBJ1-2|-|TRBD1
TGCACTTCATTAGGGACAGGAATTAACTATGGCTACACCTTC
CTSLGTGINYGYTF
>TRBV27|TRBJ2-6|few|TRBD1
TGTGCCAGCAGCCCAAGAAGGGACAGGTTCTCTGGGGCCAACGTCCTGACTTTC
CASSPRRDRFSGANVLTF
>TRBV5-1|TRBJ1-4|-|-
TGCGCCAGCAGCTTGGGCGGACGGCAAACTAATGAAAAACTGTTTTTT
CASSLGGRQTNEKLFF
>TRBV29-1|TRBJ2-1|few|TRBD2
TGCAGCGTGGCCGGGACTAGCGGGTACAATGAGCAGTTCTTC
CSVAGTSGYNEQFF
>TRBV7-3|TRBJ2-1|-|TRBD2
TGTGCCAGCAGCTTAGACCCCCCGACTAGCGCTAGGGGCAATGAGCAGTTCTTC
CASSLDPPTSARGNEQFF
>TRBV5-6|TRBJ1-1|-|-
TGTGCCAGCAGCTTGGCTTGGGGTAGGATCCGGAACACTGAAGCTTTCTTT
CASSLAWGRIRNTEAFF
>TRBV20-1|TRBJ2-1|once|-
TGCAGTGCCCGCTCGTGGGACGGTGAGCAGTTCTTC
CSARSWDGEQFF
>TRBV20-1|TRBJ1-1|few|-
TGCAGTGCTAGAGTTGGGGGGGCCGGGCAAAACACTGAAGCTTTCTTT
CSARVGGAGQNTEAFF
>TRBV7-2|TRBJ2-1|-|-
TGTGCCAGCAGCTTACCGGTGCGGCGCCACCGGAACGAGCAGTTCTTC
CASSLPVRRHRNEQFF